The 20 T cell receptor beta chains below were found in one sample sequenced in a study of blood T cell repertoires in COVID-19. Some clones are missing from TCRdb's copy, which holds only in-frame ones; the method was immunoSEQ multiplex PCR. This repertoire shows hundreds of thousands of clones, around 86% found once; its top ten account for less than 3.5%. Material for sequencing was peripheral blood. The origin of the receptors is a human donor in a cohort sampled during active COVID-19.

The CDR3 sequence: CASSQDLSSGNEQFF. Written as DNA, the CDR3 is TGTGCCAGCAGCCAAGATTTGTCCAGCGGCAATGAGCAGTTCTTC. The V gene is TRBV3-1 (or the pseudogene TRBV3-2), the J gene TRBJ2-1; weak D call: TRBD2 (5 bases). This CDR3 has 15 residues. The germline V gene encodes CDR1 LGHDT and CDR2 YNNKEL (reference sequence). The V gene lost 0 bases and the J gene lost 6 bases, with 12 bases spanning the gap.

The chain is built from TRBV28 and TRBJ2-1; 8 bases map to TRBD2. Trimming cost V 3 bases and J 6 bases; bases outside gene matches: 7. The CDR3 consists of 15 residues. Germline loops: CDR1 MDHEN, CDR2 SYDVKM. CDR3 sequence reads: CASSFYREGPNEQFF. The CDR3 DNA reads TGTGCCAGCAGTTTTTATCGGGAGGGTCCCAATGAGCAGTTCTTC.

The genes are TRBV2 and TRBJ1-5; D unresolved. The germline CDR1 and CDR2 sequences are SNHLY and FYNNEI. V dropped 5 bases and J dropped 6 bases, with 8 bases sitting between them. The CDR3 has 12 amino acids. The CDR3, as DNA: TGTGCCAGCAGTATACAGTCTCAGCCCCAGCATTTT. The encoded protein is CASSIQSQPQHF.

The V gene is TRBV30, the J gene TRBJ1-6; 10 nucleotides match TRBD1. The CDR3 consists of 18 residues. J was trimmed by 0 bases and V by 2 bases; bases with no gene match: 7. Per the germline V gene, CDR1 is GTSNPN and CDR2 is SVGIG (reference sequence). CDR3 residues: CAWSPGTGDLSYNSPLHF. CDR3 bases: TGTGCCTGGAGTCCCGGGACAGGGGACCTCTCCTATAATTCACCCCTCCACTTT. The entire variable domain, with the rest obtained from reference TRBV30 and TRBJ1-6, is as follows: SQTIHQWPATLVQPVGSPLSLECTVEGTSNPNLYWYRQAAGRGLQLLFYSVGIGQISSEVPQNLSASRPQDRQFILSSKKLLLSDSGFYLCAWSPGTGDLSYNSPLHFGNGTRLTVT.

This clone has a single count. The chain combines TRBV2 with TRBJ2-2; 8 bases are a match to TRBD1. The CDR3 has 16 residues. V trimming: 6 bases; J trimming: 1 base; junction bases outside the gene matches: 7. From germline, CDR1 is SNHLY and CDR2 FYNNEI. In DNA, the CDR3 is TGTGCCAGCAGCACCACCGGACAGGGGAACACCGGGGAGCTGTTTTTT. This codes for CASSTTGQGNTGELFF.

J is TRBJ2-3 and V is TRBV13; 10 bases match TRBD2. The length of the CDR3 is 17 residues. Germline V lookup: CDR1 PRHDT, CDR2 FYEKMQ (reference sequence). V shed 5 bases, J shed 3 bases, and the junction held 11 bases outside the gene matches. The CDR3 DNA reads TGTGCCAGCAGCCCAGGGTCTAGCGGGAGTTCTACAGATACGCAGTATTTT. Amino acid sequence: CASSPGSSGSSTDTQYF.

This clone was counted a single time. This rearrangement joins TRBV5-5 to TRBJ2-7, with a possible D match to TRBD1 (6 bases). Looked up from germline, CDR1 is SGHKS and CDR2 is YYEKEE (reference sequence). The CDR3 has 16 residues. The ends were cut back, 4 bases at V and 0 bases at J, with 17 bases in the middle. Here the CDR3 reads CASSQDSFTSSYEQYF. CDR3 DNA: TGTGCCAGCAGCCAGGACAGCTTTACAAGCTCCTACGAGCAGTACTTC.

The chain employs TRBV3-1 (or the pseudogene TRBV3-2) and TRBJ1-1; D remains ambiguous. Per germline, CDR1 LGHDT and CDR2 YNNKEL (reference sequence). The V end lost 2 bases, the J end lost 4 bases, and 11 bases lay between the germline ends. The CDR3 spans 14 residues. CDR3 DNA: TGTGCCAGCAGCCAACTGGGTAGGAGCACTGAAGCTTTCTTT. This sequence encodes CASSQLGRSTEAFF.

This clone was detected only a few times. The chain is built from TRBV10-3 and TRBJ1-5; 9 nucleotides match TRBD1. The CDR3 covers 15 residues. The V and J ends lost 3 bases and 8 bases, in that order; junction bases with no gene match: 8. Germline CDR1 reads ENHRY; CDR2 reads SYGVKD. The CDR3 region has the DNA TGTGCCATCAGTGATTGGGGACAGGGTGAAGAGCCCCAGCATTTT. Protein sequence: CAISDWGQGEEPQHF.

Here the CDR3 reads CAWSRDRGLSQPQHF. As DNA, the CDR3 is TGTGCCTGGAGTCGCGACAGGGGGCTAAGTCAGCCCCAGCATTTT. V is TRBV30 and J is TRBJ1-5, with 10 bases fitting TRBD1. Germline V gene lookup returns CDR1 GTSNPN and CDR2 SVGIG (reference sequence). V shed 2 bases, J shed 6 bases, and the junction held 7 bases outside the gene matches. The CDR3 is made up of 15 amino acids.

The count of this clone is one. The chain combines TRBV18 with TRBJ2-3, with 9 nucleotides matching TRBD2. Trimming removed 4 bases from V and 6 bases from J; junction bases left unmatched: 8. Germline values: CDR1 KGHSH, CDR2 LQKENI. The CDR3 sequence is 15 residues long. In DNA, the CDR3 is TGTGCCAGCTCACGCCAGAGCGGGAGGTTTGATACGCAGTATTTT. It specifies CASSRQSGRFDTQYF.

This clone was detected only a few times. The DNA of the CDR3 is TGTGCCAGCAGTGTGAGTCGTCAAGAGACCCAGTACTTC. Its protein product is CASSVSRQETQYF. The V call is TRBV2, the J call TRBJ2-5; no reliable D call. Germline lookup yields CDR1 SNHLY and CDR2 FYNNEI. This CDR3 contains 13 residues. Trimming took off 4 bases at V and 2 bases at J, with 8 bases between the two ends.

V gene TRBV11-3 combines with J gene TRBJ1-4; no definite D call. Germline values: CDR1 SGHNT, CDR2 YENEEA. The V end lost 3 bases, the J end lost 3 bases, and 20 bases lay between the germline ends. The CDR3 is made up of 18 amino acids. The chain's CDR3 is CASSFVLHSLDSNEKLFF. CDR3 coding DNA: TGTGCCAGCAGCTTTGTTCTCCACTCGCTAGATTCTAATGAAAAACTGTTTTTT.

The V call is TRBV11-2, the J call TRBJ2-1; D gene ambiguous. The V gene lost 0 bases and the J gene lost 7 bases, with 10 bases spanning the gap. This CDR3 has 14 amino acids. Per germline, CDR1 SGHAT and CDR2 FQNNGV. CDR3 in amino acids: CASSLDLRVNEQFF. The CDR3 DNA reads TGTGCCAGCAGCTTAGATCTAAGAGTGAATGAGCAGTTCTTC. The variable domain in full, with the rest retrieved from reference TRBV11-2 and TRBJ2-1, is EAGVAQSPRYKIIEKRQSVAFWCNPISGHATLYWYQQILGQGPKLLIQFQNNGVVDDSQLPKDRFSAERLKGVDSTLKIQPAKLEDSAVYLCASSLDLRVNEQFFGPGTRLTVL.

The chain uses TRBV4-1 and TRBJ2-1; 10 bases match TRBD2. Germline CDR1 and CDR2: MGHRA and YSYEKL. The CDR3 covers 17 residues. V lost 4 bases and J lost 6; bases outside the gene matches: 12. DNA for the CDR3: TGCGCCAGCAGCCCGCTTCGAGCGGGAGGGTTAATCAATGAGCAGTTCTTC. Its translation: CASSPLRAGGLINEQFF.

The chain recombines TRBV7-8 with TRBJ2-3, with 7 bases aligning to TRBD2. In germline, CDR1 is SGHVS, CDR2 FQNEAQ. This CDR3 has 15 amino acids. J was trimmed by 3 bases and V by 5 bases; bases with no gene match: 8. CDR3 sequence reads: CASSTRSGATDTQYF. The CDR3 DNA reads TGTGCCAGCAGCACCCGGAGCGGGGCAACAGATACGCAGTATTTT. The entire variable domain, with the rest obtained from reference TRBV7-8 and TRBJ2-3, is as follows: GAGVSQSPRYKVAKRGQDVALRCDPISGHVSLFWYQQALGQGPEFLTYFQNEAQLDKSGLPSDRFFAERPEGSVSTLKIQRTQQEDSAVYLCASSTRSGATDTQYFGPGTRLTVL.

V is TRBV5-1 and J is TRBJ2-5; unclear D gene. Germline values: CDR1 SGHRS, CDR2 YFSETQ. The CDR3 contains 14 residues. Trimming left V 1 base short and J 2 bases short, with 9 bases between. The CDR3 bases are TGCGCCAGCAGCTTGCGTCGACTTCAAGAGACCCAGTACTTC. Translating gives CASSLRRLQETQYF.

The chain recombines TRBV7-2 with TRBJ2-5, with TRBD1 identical over 7 bases. The CDR3 covers 13 residues. V gave up 8 bases and J gave up 5 bases; unmatched junction bases: 8. Per germline, CDR1 SGHTA and CDR2 FQGNSA. The CDR3 sequence is CASRTGGDETQYF. The CDR3 DNA is TGTGCCAGCCGGACAGGAGGAGACGAGACCCAGTACTTC.

The chain joins TRBV9 to TRBJ2-1, with 13 bases aligning to TRBD2. CDR3 length: 17 amino acids. V lost 3 bases and J lost 1; bases outside the gene matches: 4. The V gene's germline CDR1 is SGDLS and CDR2 YYNGEE. The CDR3 sequence: CASSGLAGGLSYNEQFF. CDR3 DNA: TGTGCCAGCAGCGGACTAGCGGGAGGCCTGTCCTACAATGAGCAGTTCTTC.

The genes are TRBV7-3 and TRBJ2-2; D not resolved. Germline V gene data show CDR1 as SGHTA and CDR2 as FQGTGA. V lost 3 bases and J lost 7, with 6 bases in between. This CDR3 comprises 12 residues. DNA for the CDR3: TGTGCCAGCAGCTTGGGCCGCGGGGAGCTGTTTTTT. The encoded protein is CASSLGRGELFF.